The 14 T cell receptor beta chains below were found in one sample sequenced in a study of blood T cell repertoires in COVID-19. Assay: immunoSEQ multiplex PCR; the TCRdb copy retains only in-frame clones and omits some. The sample has about 66,000 clones, approximately 91% seen once. Input material: peripheral blood. The receptors here all came from a human donor in a cohort sampled during active COVID-19.

In its sample, this clone was seen once. The J gene is TRBJ2-5, the V gene TRBV30; 10 nucleotides line up with TRBD1. The CDR3 contains 15 residues. Germline V gene lookup returns CDR1 GTSNPN and CDR2 SVGIG (reference sequence). The V gene end was trimmed by 1 base and the J gene end by 4 bases; junction bases not matched to a gene: 6. The CDR3 nucleotides are TGTGCCTGGAGTGAAACGACAGGGGGCGTAGAGACCCAGTACTTC. This encodes CAWSETTGGVETQYF.

The rearrangement uses TRBV28 and TRBJ1-5; no definite D call. The V and J ends lost 3 bases and 7 bases respectively, with 19 bases between them. The CDR3 is 16 residues long. The germline V gene has CDR1 MDHEN and CDR2 SYDVKM. CDR3 DNA sequence: TGTGCCAGCAGTTTGACCGCCGGGCCCGGGAGGCAGCCCCAGCATTTT. Translation gives CASSLTAGPGRQPQHF.

The chain couples TRBV6-1 to TRBJ2-5, with unresolved D. Looked up from germline, CDR1 is MNHNS and CDR2 is SASEGT. CDR3 size: 15 residues. V gave up 1 base and J gave up 0 bases, with 9 bases separating them. CDR3 nucleotide sequence: TGTGCCAGCAGTGAAGTCGTCGAGTACCAAGAGACCCAGTACTTC. Residues: CASSEVVEYQETQYF.

The table lists this clone with a count of one. The chain links TRBV28 to TRBJ1-2, with 8 bases aligning to TRBD1. There are 13 residues in the CDR3. CDR1 MDHEN and CDR2 SYDVKM come from the germline V gene. J lost 4 bases, V lost 2 bases, and 0 bases had no gene match. CDR3 nucleotides: TGTGCCAGCAGTTTAGGACAGGGCTATGGCTACACCTTC. Amino acids: CASSLGQGYGYTF.

The genes are TRBV11-2 and TRBJ2-7; D ambiguous. CDR1 is SGHAT and CDR2 is FQNNGV in the germline V gene. CDR3 length: 13 amino acids. V was cut by 5 bases and J by 2 bases, with 10 bases left in between. The CDR3 coding sequence is TGTGCCAGCAGCCGCCAAACTACCTACGAGCAGTACTTC. The encoded protein is CASSRQTTYEQYF.

The chain has TRBV9 and TRBJ2-7; TRBD2 is a possible D gene (6 bases). This CDR3 contains 14 residues. V dropped 4 bases and J dropped 5 bases, with 16 bases sitting between them. The germline V gene encodes CDR1 SGDLS and CDR2 YYNGEE. The CDR3 nucleotides are TGTGCCAGCAGCCTCCACCCGGGGGTGAACGAGCAGTACTTC. Encoded protein: CASSLHPGVNEQYF.

The chain is built from TRBV5-1 and TRBJ2-7, with TRBD2 matching 14 bases. CDR1 and CDR2 from the germline V gene are SGHRS and YFSETQ. The CDR3 has 17 residues. V was pared by 4 bases and J by 7 bases, with 13 bases of the junction left unmatched. CDR3 region: CASSRGLAGGTTGEQYF. The CDR3 bases are TGCGCCAGCAGCAGAGGACTAGCGGGAGGTACCACCGGGGAGCAGTACTTC. The variable domain in full, completed from reference TRBV5-1 and TRBJ2-7, reads KAGVTQTPRYLIKTRGQQVTLSCSPISGHRSVSWYQQTPGQGLQFLFEYFSETQRNKGNFPGRFSGRQFSNSRSEMNVSTLELGDSALYLCASSRGLAGGTTGEQYFGPGTRLTVT.

The rearrangement joins TRBV6-1 to TRBJ1-6; a possible D gene is TRBD1 (5 bases). Germline V gives CDR1 MNHNS, CDR2 SASEGT. V shed 4 bases and J shed 7 bases, with 17 bases lying between them. The CDR3 length is 16 residues. CDR3 amino acids: CASSGAAGMRNSPLHF. CDR3 in DNA: TGTGCCAGCAGTGGGGCCGCAGGGATGAGGAATTCACCCCTCCACTTT.

V gene TRBV3-1 (or the pseudogene TRBV3-2) combines with J gene TRBJ2-3; D is ambiguous. V was trimmed by 0 bases and J by 0 bases, leaving 10 bases between them. CDR1 LGHDT and CDR2 YNNKEL come from the germline V gene (reference sequence). The CDR3 runs 16 residues. DNA of the CDR3: TGTGCCAGCAGCCAAGATTGGTCTAGAAGCACAGATACGCAGTATTTT. It codes for CASSQDWSRSTDTQYF.

The chain joins TRBV7-2 to TRBJ2-5; D possibly corresponds to TRBD2 (6 bases). The CDR3 is 17 residues long. V lost 3 bases, J lost 1 base, and 18 bases lay in between. Looked up from germline, CDR1 is SGHTA and CDR2 is FQGNSA. The CDR3 is CASSLSGGVRAQETQYF. The CDR3 DNA sequence: TGTGCCAGCAGCTTGTCTGGCGGGGTCAGGGCCCAAGAGACCCAGTACTTC.

The chain links TRBV6-1 to TRBJ1-1, with 10 bases fitting TRBD1. The CDR3 length is 18 residues. Germline CDR1 is MNHNS and CDR2 is SASEGT. V gave up 0 bases and J gave up 2 bases; unmatched junction bases: 9. CDR3 amino acids: CASSEARGTGEVNTEAFF. CDR3 coding DNA: TGTGCCAGCAGTGAAGCAAGAGGGACAGGGGAGGTAAACACTGAAGCTTTCTTT.

The chain recombines TRBV20-1 with TRBJ2-7; no reliable D call. Looked up from germline, CDR1 is DFQATT and CDR2 is SNEGSKA (reference sequence). V dropped 6 bases and J dropped 0 bases, with 12 bases sitting between them. The CDR3 loop spans 13 amino acids. The CDR3 loop reads CSASWPNSYEQYF. The CDR3 DNA is TGCAGTGCAAGTTGGCCGAACTCCTACGAGCAGTACTTC.

The rearrangement joins TRBV11-2 to TRBJ1-2; tentative D call: TRBD1 (6 bases). Between the trimmed V and J ends, which lost 0 bases and 6 bases, there was a span of 20 bases. Germline-derived CDR1 and CDR2 are SGHAT and FQNNGV. The CDR3 has 17 amino acids. In DNA, the CDR3 is TGTGCCAGCAGCTTAGACCCGCGCAGGGGAGGGCTTCATGGCTACACCTTC. Its protein product is CASSLDPRRGGLHGYTF.

The chain has TRBV7-2 and TRBJ2-1, with 8 bases matching TRBD2. CDR1 and CDR2 from the germline V gene are SGHTA and FQGNSA. V gave up 4 bases and J gave up 14 bases; unmatched junction bases: 13. There are 14 residues in the CDR3. The CDR3 sequence: CASSSTPVAGGKFF. In DNA, the CDR3 is TGTGCCAGCAGCTCTACCCCCGTGGCGGGGGGCAAGTTCTTC.